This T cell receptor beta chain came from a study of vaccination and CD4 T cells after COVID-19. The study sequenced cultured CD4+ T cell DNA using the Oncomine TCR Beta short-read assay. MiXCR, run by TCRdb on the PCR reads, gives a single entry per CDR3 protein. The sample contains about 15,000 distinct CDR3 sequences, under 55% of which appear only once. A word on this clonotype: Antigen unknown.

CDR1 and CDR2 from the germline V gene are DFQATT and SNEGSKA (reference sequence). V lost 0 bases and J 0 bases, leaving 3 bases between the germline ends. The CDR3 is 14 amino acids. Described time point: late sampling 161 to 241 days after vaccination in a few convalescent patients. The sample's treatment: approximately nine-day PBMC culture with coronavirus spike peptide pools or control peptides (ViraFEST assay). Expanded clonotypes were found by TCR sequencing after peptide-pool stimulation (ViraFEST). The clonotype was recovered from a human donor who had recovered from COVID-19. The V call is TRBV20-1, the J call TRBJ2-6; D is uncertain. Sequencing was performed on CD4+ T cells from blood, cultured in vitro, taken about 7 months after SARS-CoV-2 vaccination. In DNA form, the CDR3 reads TGCAGTGCTAGAGATCTCTCTGGGGCCAACGTCCTGACTTTC. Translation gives CSARDLSGANVLTF.